This entry lists 11 T cell receptor beta chains sequenced from one sample in a study of PD-1 blockade in mismatch repair-deficient tumors. Clones were read by immunoSEQ multiplex PCR, and TCRdb kept only the in-frame ones, dropping some. The sample carries around 40,000 clones, over 80% recorded once. The material was PBMCs, obtained around 38 weeks after starting pembrolizumab. Receptors originate from an adult with mismatch repair-deficient cancer.

This rearrangement joins TRBV4-2 to TRBJ2-7; 13 bases match TRBD2. V lost 2 bases, J lost 4 bases, and 11 bases stayed unmatched. The CDR3 runs 18 residues. Looked up from germline, CDR1 is LGHNA and CDR2 is YNFKEQ. For the CDR3, the DNA is TGTGCCAGCAGCCAAAAGCCCGGACTAGCGGGAGTACCGTACGAGCAGTACTTC. Residues: CASSQKPGLAGVPYEQYF.

V is TRBV30 and J is TRBJ1-4; a possible D gene is TRBD1 (6 bases). The CDR3 is made up of 12 amino acids. Germline V gene lookup returns CDR1 GTSNPN and CDR2 SVGIG (reference sequence). V lost 6 bases, J lost 13 bases, and 18 bases lay in between. The chain's CDR3 is CACQTGTLRLFF. CDR3 DNA: TGTGCCTGCCAAACCGGGACACTCAGACTGTTTTTT.

In this sample, this clone turned up once. The chain uses TRBV4-2 and TRBJ1-2; no definite D call. The V gene lost 0 bases and the J gene lost 5 bases, with 10 bases spanning the gap. CDR3 size: 14 residues. CDR1 LGHNA and CDR2 YNFKEQ come from the germline V gene. The chain's CDR3 is CASSQELSQYGYTF. Here the CDR3 DNA reads TGTGCCAGCAGCCAAGAATTGTCACAGTATGGCTACACCTTC.

This clone came up a few times. This CDR3 is CASSSYTGELFF. CDR3 in DNA: TGTGCCAGCAGCTCCTATACCGGGGAGCTGTTTTTT. The genes are TRBV7-3 and TRBJ2-2; no definite D call. V was cut by 4 bases and J by 5 bases, with 5 bases left in between. Per the germline V gene, CDR1 is SGHTA and CDR2 is FQGTGA. The CDR3 loop spans 12 amino acids. Complete variable domain (other parts from reference TRBV7-3 and TRBJ2-2): GAGVSQTPSNKVTEKGKYVELRCDPISGHTALYWYRQSLGQGPEFLIYFQGTGAADDSGLPNDRFFAVRPEGSVSTLKIQRTERGDSAVYLCASSSYTGELFFGEGSRLTVL.

This sequence joins TRBV5-1 and TRBJ2-2, with D unresolved. Germline V gene sequence: CDR1 SGHRS, CDR2 YFSETQ. CDR3 length equals 15 residues. The V and J ends lost 1 base and 2 bases respectively, with 9 bases between them. In DNA, the CDR3 is TGCGCCAGCAGCTTGATTACGGTCAACACCGGGGAGCTGTTTTTT. As protein: CASSLITVNTGELFF.

This sequence joins TRBV9 and TRBJ2-5, with 8 bases that match TRBD2. The J segment lost 2 bases and the V segment lost 0 bases, leaving 6 bases of the junction unmatched. Looked up from germline, CDR1 is SGDLS and CDR2 is YYNGEE. This CDR3 contains 16 residues. DNA for the CDR3: TGTGCCAGCAGCGTAGCGTTGGGCGGGAGGCAAGAGACCCAGTACTTC. It codes for CASSVALGGRQETQYF.

The CDR3 reads CASSLGASTGELFF. CDR3 DNA sequence: TGTGCCAGCAGTTTAGGGGCGAGCACCGGGGAGCTGTTTTTT. The chain is built from TRBV27 and TRBJ2-2; the D gene is possibly TRBD1 (5 bases). The CDR3 runs to 14 residues. Germline-derived CDR1 and CDR2 are MNHEY and SMNVEV (reference sequence). Trimming took off 2 bases at V and 4 bases at J, with 8 bases between the two ends.

V usage is TRBV5-1 and J usage is TRBJ1-4; 9 bases map to TRBD1. Germline trimming cut 5 bases from V and 8 bases from J; bases unmatched to any gene: 10. Germline CDR1 is SGHRS and CDR2 is YFSETQ. The CDR3 has 15 amino acids. The CDR3 bases are TGCGCCAGCAGTTCCGATACAGGGGGCTACGAAAAACTGTTTTTT. Translated, it gives CASSSDTGGYEKLFF.

The V gene is TRBV15, the J gene TRBJ2-2, with D unresolved. CDR1 and CDR2 from the germline V gene are LNHNV and YYDKDF (reference sequence). The length of the CDR3 is 14 residues. V was trimmed by 5 bases and J by 6 bases, leaving 13 bases between them. In nucleotides, the CDR3 is TGTGCCACCAGCCCGTCCCGGTCCTCCGGGGAGCTGTTTTTT. Amino acids: CATSPSRSSGELFF.

In this sample, this clone turned up a few times. The chain couples TRBV6-1 to TRBJ2-3, with 7 bases matching TRBD1. This CDR3 comprises 13 residues. Germline V CDR1 and CDR2: MNHNS, SASEGT. The ends lost 8 bases at V and 4 bases at J; junction bases unmatched: 6. The CDR3: CASRQGRADTQYF. CDR3 nucleotide sequence: TGTGCCAGCCGACAGGGTAGAGCAGATACGCAGTATTTT.

The chain recombines TRBV7-3 with TRBJ2-1, with 9 nucleotides matching TRBD2. The germline CDR1 and CDR2 sequences are SGHTA and FQGTGA. V trimming: 5 bases; J trimming: 7 bases; junction bases outside the gene matches: 9. The CDR3 has 15 amino acids. The CDR3 region is CASSPTGTSINEQFF. Written as DNA, the CDR3 is TGTGCCAGCAGCCCCACCGGGACTAGCATTAATGAGCAGTTCTTC.